This record concerns one T cell receptor beta chain sequence. Data came from immunoSEQ multiplex PCR; TCRdb stores just in-frame clones and leaves some out. The repertoire includes more than 95,000 clones, around 86% of them detected once, and approximately 12% sits in the top ten. The data stem from a study of blood T cell repertoires in COVID-19. About the study: Specimens from acute and convalescent COVID-19 originated in the United States, Italy and Spain. The cDNA or gDNA used as material had been derived from T cells, B-cell-depleted T cells, or PBMCs.

Germline V gene lookup returns CDR1 MDHEN and CDR2 SYDVKM. CDR3 length: 14 amino acids. V lost 5 bases and J lost 2, with 13 bases in between. The sequence came from a man aged 55-75 years with acute or convalescent COVID-19. The chain joins TRBV28 to TRBJ2-7, with D maybe TRBD1 (6 bases). Sequenced: peripheral blood. The CDR3 here is CASSLSGTTYEQYF. The CDR3 DNA follows: TGTGCCAGCAGTCTCTCCGGGACAACCTACGAGCAGTACTTC.